These 23 T cell receptor beta chains came from one sample sequenced in a study of CD8 T cells in ankylosing spondylitis. TCRdb called the 5' RACE reads again in MiXCR, with one record for every CDR3 protein. The sample includes roughly 97,000 distinct CDR3 sequences, 7.5% to 9% of them seen just once. Source material: blood, either unsorted or a sorted T cell fraction (not recorded which). The receptors come from a male donor with ankylosing spondylitis or in good health (not recorded which).

This clonotype has a handful of counts. This chain connects TRBV6-2 or TRBV6-3 to TRBJ2-5; unclear D gene. The CDR3 loop spans 13 amino acids. Germline assignment: CDR1 MNHEY and CDR2 SVGEGT. V was pared by 11 bases and J by 8 bases, with 21 bases between. The CDR3 DNA reads as TGTGCCGGATCCGGACCCCGGTCGAGCACCCAGTACTTC. It is translated as CAGSGPRSSTQYF.

This clonotype came up many times. CDR3 sequence: CSVGSAGPETQYF. The CDR3 coding sequence is TGCAGCGTTGGGTCTGCAGGGCCAGAGACCCAGTACTTC. V gene TRBV29-1 combines with J gene TRBJ2-5, with D possibly TRBD1 on 5 matching bases. Germline assignment: CDR1 SQVTM and CDR2 ANQGSEA. The V end lost 4 bases, the J end lost 4 bases, and 13 bases lay between the germline ends. The CDR3 spans 13 residues. The full variable domain, in which reference TRBV29-1 and TRBJ2-5 provide the parts outside the CDR3, is SAVISQKPSRDICQRGTSLTIQCQVDSQVTMMFWYRQQPGQSLTLIATANQGSEATYESGFVIDKFPISRPNLTFSTLTVSNMSPEDSSIYLCSVGSAGPETQYFGPGTRLLVL.

This clonotype was observed at least ten times. CDR3 DNA: TGTGCTAGTGGTTTGGTACCACGGCGGGAGCAGTACTTC. It encodes CASGLVPRREQYF. The genes are TRBV12-5 and TRBJ2-7; D is unclear. The germline V gene encodes CDR1 LGHNT and CDR2 FRNRAP. V lost 0 bases to trimming and J lost 7 bases, with 10 bases between them. The CDR3 spans 13 residues.

This clonotype has at least ten counts. The rearrangement joins TRBV5-6 to TRBJ2-5, with 8 nucleotides matching TRBD2. With V trimmed by 2 bases and J by 5 bases, 11 bases remained unmatched. The CDR3 is made up of 16 amino acids. In germline, CDR1 is SGHDT, CDR2 YYEEEE. The CDR3 region is CASSFQRETVWETQYF. DNA for the CDR3: TGTGCCAGCAGCTTCCAGCGGGAGACGGTGTGGGAGACCCAGTACTTC.

There are many counts of this clonotype. The genes are TRBV18 and TRBJ2-7; D remains unclear. V lost 3 bases and J 4 bases, leaving 10 bases between the germline ends. The CDR3 totals 13 residues. Germline V lookup: CDR1 KGHSH, CDR2 LQKENI. The CDR3 sequence is CASSPRQIYEQYF. The CDR3 coding sequence is TGTGCCAGCTCACCCAGGCAGATTTACGAGCAGTACTTC.

This clonotype was counted many times. The junction shows a germline mismatch at one end, possibly a read error. This chain links TRBV5-6 with TRBJ2-7, with D uncertain. The length of the CDR3 is 12 residues. Germline loops: CDR1 SGHDT, CDR2 YYEEEE. The CDR3 loop is CASSLGTYEQYF. The CDR3 DNA is TGTGCCAGCAGTTTGGGGACCTACGAGCAGTACTTC. The whole variable domain, remainder taken from reference TRBV5-6 and TRBJ2-7, is DAGVTQSPTHLIKTRGQQVTLRCSPKSGHDTVSWYQQALGQGPQFIFQYYEEEERQRGNFPDRFSGHQFPNYSSELNVNALLLGDSALYLCASSLGTYEQYFGPGTRLTVT.

The V gene is TRBV21-1, the J gene TRBJ1-5; TRBD1 is taken as the D call from the table, unchecked against the DNA. TRBV21-1 constitutes a pseudogene. The CDR3 length is 17 residues. CDR3 loop: CASSKAQGCSSNQPQHF. The CDR3 coding sequence is TGTGCCAGCAGCAAAGCGCAGGGGTGTTCTAGCAATCAGCCCCAGCATTTT.

This clonotype was detected ten times or more. V gene TRBV29-1 combines with J gene TRBJ2-3, with D possibly TRBD1 on 6 matching bases. This CDR3 comprises 15 residues. CDR1 and CDR2 (germline): SQVTM, ANQGSEA. V dropped 5 bases and J dropped 0 bases, with 15 bases sitting between them. CDR3 amino acids: CSVNRQATSTDTQYF. The CDR3 region has the DNA TGCAGCGTTAACCGACAGGCGACAAGCACAGATACGCAGTATTTT.

This clonotype was observed many times. V usage is TRBV12-3 or TRBV12-4 and J usage is TRBJ2-3, with D unresolved. Deletions cut 2 bases from V and 6 bases from J, with 9 bases between. The CDR3 contains 13 residues. CDR3 sequence (DNA): TGTGCCAGCAGTTTATCAAGGCGGGATACGCAGTATTTT. Encoded protein: CASSLSRRDTQYF.

In its sample, this clonotype was seen many times. CDR3 DNA: TGTGCCAGCAGTTTAGGGGACACGACTCAGCCCCAGCATTTT. Translation gives CASSLGDTTQPQHF. The rearrangement joins TRBV12-3 or TRBV12-4 to TRBJ1-5; tentative D call: TRBD1 (6 bases). The V gene lost 1 base and the J gene lost 6 bases, with 10 bases spanning the gap. This CDR3 spans 14 amino acids.

V is TRBV7-9 and J is TRBJ2-1; a possible D gene is TRBD2 (6 bases). The CDR3 is made up of 13 amino acids. The V gene lost 3 bases and the J gene lost 6 bases, with 9 bases spanning the gap. The germline V gene encodes CDR1 SEHNR and CDR2 FQNEAQ (reference sequence). As DNA, the CDR3 is TGTGCCAGCAGCTTCTGGGACTCCAATGAGCAGTTCTTC. As protein: CASSFWDSNEQFF. The entire variable domain, with the rest obtained from reference TRBV7-9 and TRBJ2-1, is as follows: DTGVSQNPRHKITKRGQNVTFRCDPISEHNRLYWYRQTLGQGPEFLTYFQNEAQLEKSRLLSDRFSAERPKGSFSTLEIQRTEQGDSAMYLCASSFWDSNEQFFGPGTRLTVL.

This clonotype was seen repeatedly, ten times or more. The chain joins TRBV6-5 to TRBJ1-2; 7 bases map to TRBD1. J gave up 4 bases and V 1 base, and 6 bases lay outside the gene matches. The CDR3 length is 15 residues. Per the germline V gene, CDR1 is MNHEY and CDR2 is SVGAGI. The CDR3: CASSYWDRESYGYTF. CDR3 in DNA: TGTGCCAGCAGTTACTGGGACAGAGAGAGCTATGGCTACACCTTC.

The chain joins TRBV19 to TRBJ1-1; 8 bases fit TRBD1. The germline gives CDR1 LNHDA, CDR2 SQIVND (reference sequence). This CDR3 has 12 amino acids. The trim removed 9 bases at V and 7 bases at J, leaving 7 bases unmatched. CDR3 nucleotide sequence: TGTGCCAGCCGGGGACAGGCCTTTGAAGCTTTCTTT. This codes for CASRGQAFEAFF.

This clonotype was recorded many times. The chain links TRBV7-3 to TRBJ2-1, with 7 nucleotides matching TRBD2. Germline V CDR1 and CDR2: SGHTA, FQGTGA. The CDR3 sequence is 16 residues long. V shed 5 bases, J shed 6 bases, and the junction held 13 bases outside the gene matches. DNA for the CDR3: TGTGCCAGCAGCCCCCCGGGGTCTCAGCGGGGCAATGAGCAGTTCTTC. As protein: CASSPPGSQRGNEQFF.

This clonotype was recorded at least ten times. The CDR3: CSARGGQGTEAFF. Written as DNA, the CDR3 is TGCAGTGCTAGGGGGGGACAGGGGACTGAAGCTTTCTTT. This sequence joins TRBV20-1 and TRBJ1-1; 10 bases line up with TRBD1. Germline values: CDR1 DFQATT, CDR2 SNEGSKA (reference sequence). This CDR3 spans 13 amino acids. V gave up 3 bases and J gave up 5 bases; unmatched junction bases: 3.

This clonotype was counted many times. The chain is built from TRBV6-2 or TRBV6-3 and TRBJ2-5; D unresolved. Per germline, CDR1 MNHEY and CDR2 SVGEGT. V was cut by 7 bases and J by 4 bases, with 10 bases left in between. This CDR3 region has 12 residues. CDR3 protein: CASTERRETQYF. As DNA, the CDR3 is TGTGCCAGCACCGAAAGGCGAGAGACCCAGTACTTC.

V is TRBV4-2 and J is TRBJ2-2; perhaps TRBD1 as D (6 bases). The germline V gene has CDR1 LGHNA and CDR2 YNFKEQ. Between the trimmed V and J ends, which lost 6 bases and 0 bases, there was a span of 14 bases. The CDR3 spans 16 residues. CDR3 coding DNA: TGTGCCAGCAGGTCCCCGGACAGCTCGAACACCGGGGAGCTGTTTTTT. The encoded protein is CASRSPDSSNTGELFF.

At least ten counts were recorded for this clonotype. J is TRBJ1-4 and V is TRBV10-3; D is possibly TRBD1 (5 bases). The CDR3 covers 12 residues. Trimming removed 10 bases at V and 5 bases at J, with 11 bases between. CDR1 is ENHRY and CDR2 is SYGVKD in the germline V gene. The CDR3 region has the DNA TGTGCCAGAGGCGGGACCAATGAAAAACTGTTTTTT. Translated: CARGGTNEKLFF.

This clonotype was seen ten or more times. The J gene is TRBJ1-5, the V gene TRBV27, with a possible D match to TRBD1 (6 bases). Germline V lookup: CDR1 MNHEY, CDR2 SMNVEV (reference sequence). V was pared by 6 bases and J by 4 bases, with 10 bases between. The CDR3 loop spans 13 amino acids. The chain's CDR3 is CASSTGLNQPQHF. The CDR3 DNA is TGTGCCAGCAGCACAGGGCTTAATCAGCCCCAGCATTTT.

This clonotype was seen at least ten times. The chain recombines TRBV7-2 with TRBJ1-6, with TRBD1 matching 9 bases. The junction had 6 bases not matched to a gene; V was cut back by 6 bases and J by 6 bases. The V gene's germline CDR1 is SGHTA and CDR2 FQGNSA. This CDR3 contains 15 residues. CDR3 DNA: TGTGCCAGCAGGAGGGACAGGGTTAGTAATTCACCCCTCCACTTT. This sequence encodes CASRRDRVSNSPLHF.

The V gene is TRBV5-1, the J gene TRBJ2-7, with D possibly TRBD2 on 6 matching bases. The CDR3 sequence is 15 residues long. The germline V gene encodes CDR1 SGHRS and CDR2 YFSETQ. V gave up 4 bases and J gave up 3 bases, with 17 bases separating them. The CDR3 loop reads CASSPRSGGLYEQYF. The CDR3 DNA is TGCGCCAGCAGCCCCAGGAGTGGGGGACTCTACGAGCAGTACTTC. The whole variable domain, filled in from reference TRBV5-1 and TRBJ2-7, reads KAGVTQTPRYLIKTRGQQVTLSCSPISGHRSVSWYQQTPGQGLQFLFEYFSETQRNKGNFPGRFSGRQFSNSRSEMNVSTLELGDSALYLCASSPRSGGLYEQYFGPGTRLTVT.

The sample holds many counts of this clonotype. The genes are TRBV4-2 and TRBJ2-7, with D unresolved. Germline CDR1 is LGHNA and CDR2 is YNFKEQ. V was cut by 0 bases and J by 2 bases, with 8 bases left in between. The CDR3 covers 14 residues. CDR3 sequence reads: CASSQEYLTYEQYF. The CDR3 nucleotides are TGTGCCAGCAGCCAAGAGTACCTTACCTACGAGCAGTACTTC.

This clonotype was detected ten times or more. The chain recombines TRBV20-1 with TRBJ1-6; D perhaps matches TRBD1 (5 bases). Germline V gives CDR1 DFQATT, CDR2 SNEGSKA (reference sequence). V lost 0 bases to trimming and J lost 11 bases, with 17 bases between them. This CDR3 spans 15 amino acids. The chain's CDR3 is CSARDPAQAAAPLHF. The CDR3 nucleotides are TGCAGTGCTAGAGACCCAGCACAGGCGGCGGCACCCCTCCACTTT.